These 14 T cell receptor beta chains were all obtained from the same sample, sequenced in a study of T cells expressing NK-cell markers. TCRdb re-called the 5' RACE reads and shows each CDR3 protein once, DNA omitted. There are about 430,000 distinct CDR3 sequences in the sample, with 1.4% held by the top ten. The sample was blood T cells: a sorted CD56 or NKG2C T cell subset, CD4+ or CD8+ T cells, or bulk PBMC T cells (not recorded which). The receptors derive from a woman in her 50s in good health.

This rearrangement joins TRBV12-3 or TRBV12-4 to TRBJ2-3. This CDR3 contains 15 residues. The CDR3 region is CASSQVASSTDTQYF.

The chain combines TRBV14 with TRBJ2-5; TCRdb reports TRBD1, a call that lacks DNA to check it against. The CDR3 is made up of 15 amino acids. From germline, CDR1 is SGHDN and CDR2 FVKESK. CDR3 residues: CASSPRLDSQETQYF.

The V and J genes are TRBV10-2 and TRBJ2-5. The CDR3 sequence is 11 residues long. CDR1 is WSHSY, CDR2 SAAADI, per germline. CDR3 region: CASSVSETQYF.

CDR3 in amino acids: CASSPGLGTRYNEQFF. The chain uses TRBV14 and TRBJ2-1; the TCRdb D gene call, TRBD2, has no DNA to confirm it. CDR3 length equals 16 residues. The germline V gene has CDR1 SGHDN and CDR2 FVKESK.

CDR3 loop: CASDLSSYNEQFF. V and J are TRBV30 and TRBJ2-1. Per germline, CDR1 GTSNPN and CDR2 SVGIG (reference sequence). CDR3 length: 13 amino acids.

The chain combines TRBV11-2 with TRBJ1-1; TCRdb designates TRBD1, a call that cannot be tested without DNA. This CDR3 region has 15 residues. CDR1 is SGHAT, CDR2 FQNNGV, per germline. The CDR3 spells CASRKPGRKNTEAFF.

The chain has TRBV5-1 and TRBJ2-7; the D gene TCRdb calls, TRBD2, cannot be checked with no DNA. Per the germline V gene, CDR1 is SGHRS and CDR2 is YFSETQ. The CDR3 runs 19 residues. The CDR3 is CASSLVIAGVKARIYEQYF.

V gene TRBV19 combines with J gene TRBJ1-5. The V gene's germline CDR1 is LNHDA and CDR2 SQIVND (reference sequence). The CDR3 runs 13 residues. CDR3 region: CASSRGRYQPQHF. The whole variable domain, filled in from reference TRBV19 and TRBJ1-5, reads DGGITQSPKYLFRKEGQNVTLSCEQNLNHDAMYWYRQDPGQGLRLIYYSQIVNDFQKGDIAEGYSVSREKKESFPLTVTSAQKNPTAFYLCASSRGRYQPQHFGDGTRLSIL.

The V and J genes are TRBV5-1 and TRBJ2-7; there is no DNA to check the TCRdb D call of TRBD2. This CDR3 spans 11 amino acids. CDR1 and CDR2 (germline): SGHRS, YFSETQ. CDR3 in amino acids: CASSALGEQYF.

The chain carries TRBV14 and TRBJ1-1. The CDR3 covers 16 residues. Germline V gives CDR1 SGHDN, CDR2 FVKESK. The CDR3: CASSQEGTVRGTEAFF. The full variable domain, with the rest looked up from reference TRBV14 and TRBJ1-1, is EAGVTQFPSHSVIEKGQTVTLRCDPISGHDNLYWYRRVMGKEIKFLLHFVKESKQDESGMPNNRFLAERTGGTYSTLKVQPAELEDSGVYFCASSQEGTVRGTEAFFGQGTRLTVV.

The chain combines TRBV12-3 or TRBV12-4 with TRBJ1-2. The CDR3 is made up of 11 amino acids. CDR3 sequence: CASSFNYGYTF.

This rearrangement joins TRBV7-9 to TRBJ2-1; TCRdb names TRBD2, which stays unverified in the absence of DNA. The CDR3 sequence is 15 residues long. Per germline, CDR1 SEHNR and CDR2 FQNEAQ (reference sequence). CDR3 in amino acids: CASSPKTRVGNEQFF.

The V call is TRBV11-1, the J call TRBJ2-2; TCRdb lists TRBD2, though no DNA is available to test this call. The germline V gene encodes CDR1 SGHAT and CDR2 FQDESV (reference sequence). The CDR3 consists of 13 residues. CDR3 in amino acids: CASTIKGPGELFF.

The chain couples TRBV12-3 or TRBV12-4 to TRBJ2-4; lacking DNA, the TRBD2 call made by TCRdb goes unchecked. The CDR3 contains 14 residues. The CDR3 sequence is CASTREETKNIQYF.